This T cell receptor (beta chain) was identified during a study of T cell responses to AZD1222 COVID-19 vaccine. General study results and limits: Once two AZD1222 doses were given, Spike-specific TCR breadth and depth went up. Just a handful of AZD1222 recipients tested seropositive at baseline.

The CDR3 length is 14 residues. Germline CDR1 MNHEY, CDR2 SVGAGI. V was clipped by 8 bases and J by 0 bases, with 10 bases between them. Only in-frame clones appear in the TCRdb table, and some are missing; sequencing was by immunoSEQ multiplex PCR. The table includes 90,000 to 100,000 clones, 70% to 85% detected once. Regarding this clone: The target antigen is unknown.

The chain links TRBV6-5 to TRBJ1-4, with a possible D match to TRBD1 (5 bases). The sequence was collected from an adult who received the AZD1222 COVID-19 vaccine. Specimen: peripheral blood, collected 28 days after the second AZD1222 dose. DNA for the CDR3: TGTGCCAGCTGGGACGGGACAACTAATGAAAAACTGTTTTTT. This codes for CASWDGTTNEKLFF.